These T cell receptor beta chains were read from a single sample in a study of PD-L1 blockade in urothelial cancer. Using immunoSEQ multiplex PCR, the repertoire was profiled, and TCRdb retains in-frame clones only, with some absent. The repertoire consists of 48,000 or so clones, with about four fifths occurring once and the leading ten covering around 9.1%. The sample here was PBMCs, taken around atezolizumab (anti-PD-L1) treatment. The source is a man between 65 and 80 years old with urothelial cancer. Each CDR3 is given with its conserved first and last residue. Fields, in order: CDR3 length, V gene, clone size, D gene, J gene, CDR3 DNA, CDR3 protein. The D gene is left open where the match is weak. Not every row has a clone size; where given, it reads once, few, many or a size class.

>12|TRBV9|-|-|TRBJ2-3
TGTGCCAGCAGCGTAGCGAGGGATACGCAGTATTTT
CASSVARDTQYF
>14|TRBV6-6|-|TRBD1|TRBJ2-3
TGTGCCAGTGAGAGGACAGGGGGCTCAGATACGCAGTATTTT
CASERTGGSDTQYF
>19|TRBV18|-|TRBD2|TRBJ2-2
TGTGCCAGCTCACTCAATGGACTAGCGGGGGGCTCGAACACCGGGGAGCTGTTTTTT
CASSLNGLAGGSNTGELFF
>16|TRBV19|-|TRBD2|TRBJ2-1
TGTGCCAGTAGTACCAGGACTAGCGGGAGGGACAATGAGCAGTTCTTC
CASSTRTSGRDNEQFF
>15|TRBV7-9|-|-|TRBJ2-2
TGTGCCAGCAGCTTCTTACAGGCAGACACCGGGGAGCTGTTTTTT
CASSFLQADTGELFF
>14|TRBV5-6|few|TRBD1|TRBJ1-1
TGTGCCAGCAGCTCACTTTCTGGAGGGGGCGTAGCTTTCTTT
CASSSLSGGGVAFF
>15|TRBV7-2|-|TRBD1|TRBJ1-2
TGTGCCAGCAGCTTAGTCCCGGGACAGGCCTATGGCTACACCTTC
CASSLVPGQAYGYTF
>19|TRBV18|-|-|TRBJ2-3
TGTGCCAGCTCACGCAACCGGGAGATGAGGGGATCTAGCACAGATACGCAGTATTTT
CASSRNREMRGSSTDTQYF
>14|TRBV23-1|-|TRBD2|TRBJ2-7
TGCGCCAGCCAGGGACTAGCGGGTATCTACGAGCAGTACTTC
CASQGLAGIYEQYF
>15|TRBV2|-|TRBD2|TRBJ2-1
TGTGCCAGCAGTGAACAGCGGGAAAGTACGAATGAGCAGTTCTTC
CASSEQRESTNEQFF
>17|TRBV11-2|once|-|TRBJ1-2
TGTGCCAGCAGCTCGATATCGGTCCCCAGGGGCCAGGGGGGCTACACCTTC
CASSSISVPRGQGGYTF
>15|TRBV13|-|TRBD1|TRBJ1-1
TGTGCCAGCAGCTTAGGGACAGGGCCAGGAGCTGAAGCTTTCTTT
CASSLGTGPGAEAFF
>14|TRBV5-1|-|-|TRBJ2-1
TGCGCCAGCAGCAAAATGTACAGGGTTCCTGAGCAGTTCTTC
CASSKMYRVPEQFF
>13|TRBV10-1|few|-|TRBJ1-5
TGCGCCAGCAGTGTTTCAGGGAATCAGCCCCAGCATTTT
CASSVSGNQPQHF
>13|TRBV5-4|-|-|TRBJ1-2
TGTGCCGGCGTCCGGGAGTGGGATTATGGCTACACCTTC
CAGVREWDYGYTF
>15|TRBV19|-|TRBD1|TRBJ1-5
TGTGCCAGTAGCCCGGGACAGGGTCCGAATCAGCCCCAGCATTTT
CASSPGQGPNQPQHF
>16|TRBV5-1|-|-|TRBJ2-2
TGCGCCAGCAGCTGGGGGCGGGGGCCAAACACCGGGGAGCTGTTTTTT
CASSWGRGPNTGELFF
>15|TRBV19|-|-|TRBJ1-1
TGTGCCAGTAGTCTGCGGGGGATCGAGAACACTGAAGCTTTCTTT
CASSLRGIENTEAFF
>21|TRBV7-4|-|TRBD1|TRBJ1-3
TGTGCCAGCAGCATCAGGCCGGGACAGGGGCTCTATGGGGGGACTGCTGGCACCATATATTTT
CASSIRPGQGLYGGTAGTIYF
>14|TRBV10-3|few|-|TRBJ1-1
TGTGCCATCAGTGAGGCCAGGGGGAACACTGAAGCTTTCTTT
CAISEARGNTEAFF
>15|TRBV5-1|once|TRBD2|TRBJ2-5
TGCGCCAGCAGCTTGAATCGCGGGGGGGGAGAGACCCAGTACTTC
CASSLNRGGGETQYF
>11|TRBV25-1|few|-|TRBJ1-1
TGTGCCAGCAGTGAGGGGAGATTAGCTTTCTTT
CASSEGRLAFF
>14|TRBV5-1|-|-|TRBJ1-2
TGCGCCAGCAGCTTGGGCAGGGCTCTCTATGGCTACACCTTC
CASSLGRALYGYTF
>15|TRBV5-1|-|TRBD1|TRBJ2-7
TGCGCCAGCAGGCCTTATGGGACAGGGTTTTACGAGCAGTACTTC
CASRPYGTGFYEQYF
>11|TRBV6-1|-|-|TRBJ1-5
TGTGCCGCCGAAGGGAGTCAGCCCCAGCATTTT
CAAEGSQPQHF
>14|TRBV5-5|-|TRBD1|TRBJ1-2
TGTGCCAGCAGCCCTGACGGACAGGTCTATGGCTACACCTTC
CASSPDGQVYGYTF
>13|TRBV6-5|-|TRBD1|TRBJ1-2
TGTGCCACAACCCGGGGACAGGGCTATGGCTACACCTTC
CATTRGQGYGYTF
>16|TRBV4-1|-|TRBD1|TRBJ1-2
TGCGCCAGCAGCGAAAGGGTAGGCAGGGGGGTCGGTGGCTACACCTTC
CASSERVGRGVGGYTF
>16|TRBV5-4|-|-|TRBJ2-6
TGTGCCAGCAGCTTGGGTACAGATCCTGGGGCCAACGTCCTGACTTTC
CASSLGTDPGANVLTF
>14|TRBV29-1|-|-|TRBJ1-4
TGCAGCGTTGTCCTAGACGGGGGAAATGAAAAACTGTTTTTT
CSVVLDGGNEKLFF
>18|TRBV10-3|-|TRBD1|TRBJ1-3
TGTGCCATCAGTGAGGTTCAGGGGACAGGGGCCTTTGGAAACACCATATATTTT
CAISEVQGTGAFGNTIYF
>16|TRBV21-1|-|-|TRBJ2-7
TGTGCCAGCAGTCGTAACCCGGGACAGAATTCCTACGAGCAGTACTTC
CASSRNPGQNSYEQYF
>10|TRBV11-2|-|-|TRBJ2-7
TGTGCCAGCGGGCCTTACGAGCAGTACTTC
CASGPYEQYF
>17|TRBV4-2|-|TRBD2|TRBJ2-7
TGTGCCAGCAGCCCTGACCTGCGTAGCGGGTCCTCCTACGAGCAGTACTTC
CASSPDLRSGSSYEQYF
>14|TRBV4-1|-|-|TRBJ2-3
TGCGCCAGCAGCCAAGATCCTGGCACAGATACGCAGTATTTT
CASSQDPGTDTQYF
>16|TRBV5-4|-|TRBD2|TRBJ2-1
TGTGCCAGCACCTGGGGGACTAGCGCTACCTACAATGAGCAGTTCTTC
CASTWGTSATYNEQFF
>16|TRBV7-9|-|TRBD2|TRBJ2-1
TGTGCCAGCAGCCGCATTTCCCTAGCGGGAGAGGGGGAGCAGTTCTTC
CASSRISLAGEGEQFF
>13|TRBV9|few|-|TRBJ2-1
TGTGCCAGCAGCGGTGAGGTGGACAATGAGCAGTTCTTC
CASSGEVDNEQFF
>14|TRBV2|-|TRBD1|TRBJ1-5
TGTGCCAGCGGAGCCGAGGGGGCCTGGCAGCCCCAGCATTTT
CASGAEGAWQPQHF
>14|TRBV19|-|TRBD1|TRBJ1-1
TGTGCCAGTAGTCCGGACAGGGGTACTACTGAAGCTTTCTTT
CASSPDRGTTEAFF
>15|TRBV7-8|-|-|TRBJ1-3
TGTGCCAGCAGTTTGGCAGGGATTTCTGGAAACACCATATATTTT
CASSLAGISGNTIYF
>14|TRBV5-1|-|-|TRBJ1-4
TGCGCCAGCAAGGCGACCGGCGGAAATGAAAAACTGTTTTTT
CASKATGGNEKLFF
>15|TRBV5-1|-|-|TRBJ2-1
TGCGCCAGCAGCTTACAGGGCCCCGGTTACAATGAGCAGTTCTTC
CASSLQGPGYNEQFF
>13|TRBV5-1|-|-|TRBJ2-5
TGCGCCAGCAGCTTACAGGGCGGGGAGACCCAGTACTTC
CASSLQGGETQYF
>14|TRBV6-5|-|-|TRBJ2-7
TGTGCCAGCAGTTGGGCCGGGAGCGCCTACGAGCAGTACTTC
CASSWAGSAYEQYF
>13|TRBV28|-|-|TRBJ1-5
TGTGCCAGCACTCGACACCGCAATCAGCCCCAGCATTTT
CASTRHRNQPQHF
>15|TRBV15|-|-|TRBJ1-3
TGTGCCACCAGCAGTCAGACAGACTCTGGAAACACCATATATTTT
CATSSQTDSGNTIYF
>13|TRBV6-1|-|-|TRBJ1-2
TGTGCCAGCAGTGAACGCGGACTCTATGGCTACACCTTC
CASSERGLYGYTF